The 12 T cell receptor beta chains in this list originate from one sample, sequenced in a study of T-cell memory formation after mild COVID-19. MiXCR was run by TCRdb on the 5' RACE reads, yielding one entry per CDR3 protein. Here the sample spans about 310,000 distinct CDR3 sequences, more than 15% being singletons. Sample: PBMCs or a T cell subset sorted from them (not recorded which). The source of these receptors is a man younger than 35 who had mild COVID-19 (a few samples of this study predate the infection). Cell type and time point are not known.

The V and J genes are TRBV5-1 and TRBJ2-3, with D perhaps TRBD2 (5 bases). The CDR3 runs 16 residues. V was trimmed by 0 bases and J by 1 base, leaving 12 bases between them. The germline V gene has CDR1 SGHRS and CDR2 YFSETQ. This CDR3 reads CASSLEPLAGTDTQYF. Here the CDR3 DNA reads TGCGCCAGCAGCTTGGAACCTCTAGCCGGCACAGATACGCAGTATTTT.

This clonotype was seen a single time. V is TRBV7-9 and J is TRBJ2-7; 12 bases map to TRBD2. The germline V gene has CDR1 SEHNR and CDR2 FQNEAQ (reference sequence). With 4 bases clipped from V and 5 bases from J, the junction kept 6 bases outside the gene matches. The CDR3 is made up of 15 amino acids. This CDR3 reads CASSSRTSGANEQYF. As DNA, the CDR3 is TGTGCCAGCAGCTCCAGGACTAGCGGGGCCAACGAGCAGTACTTC.

This clonotype was seen a few times. The rearrangement uses TRBV7-9 and TRBJ2-1, with 12 bases aligning to TRBD2. The CDR3 runs 17 residues. Germline values: CDR1 SEHNR, CDR2 FQNEAQ (reference sequence). Trimming at V came to 2 bases and at J to 5 bases, leaving 7 bases not matched to a gene. The CDR3 loop reads CASSLPRLAGDNNEQFF. DNA for the CDR3: TGTGCCAGCAGCTTACCCCGACTAGCGGGGGATAACAATGAGCAGTTCTTC.

This clonotype has a count of ten or more. V is TRBV7-2 and J is TRBJ2-3, with TRBD2 matching 12 bases. CDR3 length equals 17 residues. Germline CDR1 is SGHTA and CDR2 is FQGNSA. Trimming at V came to 5 bases and at J to 1 base, leaving 7 bases not matched to a gene. This chain's CDR3 is CASSTRLAGDRTDTQYF. The CDR3 coding sequence is TGTGCCAGCAGCACCCGACTAGCGGGGGATCGCACAGATACGCAGTATTTT.

The CDR3 region has the DNA TGTGCCAGCAGCTTGGGAGGAGGGGACACAGATACGCAGTATTTT. Amino acids: CASSLGGGDTDTQYF. The J gene is TRBJ2-3, the V gene TRBV7-2; D is possibly TRBD2 (6 bases). V lost 3 bases to trimming and J lost 2 bases, with 12 bases between them. The CDR3 is 15 residues long. Germline CDR1 SGHTA, CDR2 FQGNSA.

The table lists this clonotype with a few counts. The rearrangement uses TRBV7-9 and TRBJ2-3; 14 nucleotides line up with TRBD2. The CDR3 consists of 17 residues. The germline V gene encodes CDR1 SEHNR and CDR2 FQNEAQ (reference sequence). J gave up 0 bases and V 5 bases, and 4 bases lay outside the gene matches. CDR3: CASSRTSGGSSTDTQYF. The CDR3, as DNA: TGTGCCAGCAGCCGGACTAGCGGGGGGTCTAGCACAGATACGCAGTATTTT.

Only a few counts were recorded for this clonotype. The chain recombines TRBV7-6 with TRBJ2-3; 10 positions match TRBD2. After removal of 0 bases from V and 5 bases from J, the junction contained 5 bases not matched to a gene. CDR3 size: 16 residues. The V gene's germline CDR1 is SGHVS and CDR2 FNYEAQ. The CDR3 loop reads CASSLAAGGPGDTQYF. The DNA for the CDR3 is TGTGCCAGCAGCTTAGCAGCGGGGGGGCCCGGAGATACGCAGTATTTT.

This clonotype was recorded a few times. The chain couples TRBV9 to TRBJ1-1, with unresolved D. V lost 0 bases and J 0 bases, leaving 21 bases between the germline ends. The CDR3 loop spans 19 amino acids. Germline CDR1 SGDLS, CDR2 YYNGEE. Here the CDR3 reads CASSVAKGRTFRLNTEAFF. CDR3 bases: TGTGCCAGCAGCGTAGCTAAAGGCAGAACCTTTCGCCTGAACACTGAAGCTTTCTTT.

The chain employs TRBV7-2 and TRBJ2-7, with 7 bases that match TRBD1. J lost 4 bases, V lost 5 bases, and 8 bases had no gene match. Germline V gives CDR1 SGHTA, CDR2 FQGNSA. The CDR3 length is 14 residues. CDR3 DNA: TGTGCCAGCAGCCCGAACGGCAGGGGGTACGAGCAGTACGTC. It encodes CASSPNGRGYEQYV.

V gene TRBV4-3 combines with J gene TRBJ2-3; 8 bases line up with TRBD2. Trimming at V came to 0 bases and at J to 5 bases, leaving 7 bases not matched to a gene. Germline V CDR1 and CDR2: LGHNA, YSLEER. The CDR3 loop spans 16 amino acids. The CDR3 here is CASSQDNGGGQDTQYF. CDR3 sequence (DNA): TGCGCCAGCAGCCAAGATAACGGGGGGGGCCAAGATACGCAGTATTTT.

This clonotype was found many times. The genes are TRBV5-1 and TRBJ2-3; 11 bases agree with TRBD2. V lost 0 bases and J lost 3; bases outside the gene matches: 3. CDR1 and CDR2 (germline): SGHRS, YFSETQ. The length of the CDR3 is 16 residues. The CDR3 spells CASSLATSGGTDTQYF. The CDR3 region has the DNA TGCGCCAGCAGCTTGGCTACTAGCGGGGGAACAGATACGCAGTATTTT.

The V call is TRBV3-1, the J call TRBJ1-1; 8 nucleotides match TRBD1. V lost 2 bases and J lost 4; bases outside the gene matches: 3. In germline, CDR1 is LGHDT, CDR2 YNNKEL (reference sequence). The CDR3 sequence is 14 residues long. The CDR3 nucleotides read TGTGCCAGCAGCCAACAGGGGGCGGGCACTGAAGCTTTCTTT. Translating gives CASSQQGAGTEAFF.